This T cell receptor (beta chain) was sequenced for a study of identical twins. Overall study results and limits: Conclusions were drawn cross-sectionally by statistical analysis, without following the same donors.

Each CDR3 protein is one row after TCRdb ran MiXCR on the 5' RACE reads. The sample contains 350,000 to 400,000 distinct CDR3 sequences, approximately 9.1% of which appear only once. Of note for this clonotype: The antigen is not known.

Germline-derived CDR1 and CDR2 are SQVTM and ANQGSEA. J gave up 4 bases and V 2 bases, and 11 bases lay outside the gene matches. The CDR3 has 16 amino acids. The source of this sequence is a woman aged 50 to 65 in good health. Sequencing was done on a sample of naive T cells sorted from blood. The chain recombines TRBV29-1 with TRBJ1-2; TRBD1 matches 9 bases. CDR3 loop: CSVELFHRGRGYGYTF. DNA of the CDR3: TGCAGCGTTGAACTCTTTCACAGGGGGCGCGGCTATGGCTACACCTTC.